The present T cell receptor (beta chain) was sequenced within a study of technical replicates of blood from several donors. The CDR3 is made up of 16 amino acids. The J segment lost 3 bases and the V segment lost 1 base, leaving 5 bases of the junction unmatched. Germline V gives CDR1 PRHDT, CDR2 FYEKMQ (reference sequence). The data were produced by immunoSEQ multiplex PCR, yet TCRdb's version contains in-frame clones alone and is incomplete. The sample consists of roughly 40,000 clones, about 96% of them appearing once. This clone was observed once. This clonotype was sampled from a human donor in good health. Material: T cells isolated from PBMCs. The chain is built from TRBV13 and TRBJ2-2; 7 bases are shared with TRBD2. The CDR3 spells CASSLVKGRDTGELFF. The CDR3 region has the DNA TGTGCCAGCAGCTTAGTGAAGGGGAGGGACACCGGGGAGCTGTTTTTT.